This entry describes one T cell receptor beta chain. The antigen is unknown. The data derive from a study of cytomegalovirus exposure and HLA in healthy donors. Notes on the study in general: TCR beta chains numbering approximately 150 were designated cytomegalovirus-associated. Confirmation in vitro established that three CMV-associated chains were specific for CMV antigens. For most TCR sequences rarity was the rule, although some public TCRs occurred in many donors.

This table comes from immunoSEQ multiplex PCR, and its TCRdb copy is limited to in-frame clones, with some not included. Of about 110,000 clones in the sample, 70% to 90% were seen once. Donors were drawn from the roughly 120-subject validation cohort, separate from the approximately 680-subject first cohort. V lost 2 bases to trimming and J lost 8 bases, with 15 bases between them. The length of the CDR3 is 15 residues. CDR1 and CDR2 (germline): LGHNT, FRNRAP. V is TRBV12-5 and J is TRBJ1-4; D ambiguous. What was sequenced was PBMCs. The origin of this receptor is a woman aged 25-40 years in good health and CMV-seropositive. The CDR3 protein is CASGLNIGVWEKLFF. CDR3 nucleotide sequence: TGTGCTAGTGGTTTGAATATCGGGGTCTGGGAAAAACTGTTTTTT.